A single sample gave rise to the 6 T cell receptor beta chains below, sequenced in a study of T cells in Graves' hyperthyroidism and ophthalmopathy. Amplification of TCR beta CDR3 regions was performed using RNA transcripts as template. TCR CDR3 underwent first-round RT-PCR with the HTBI primer set. From the multiplex PCR reads, TCRdb called clonotypes with MiXCR, one entry per CDR3 protein. The sample includes hundreds of thousands of distinct CDR3 sequences, 12% to 15% of them seen just once. Sequenced: blood. These TCRs come from a young woman with Graves' hyperthyroidism.

Details on this clonotype: The junction departs from the called germline gene at one end, perhaps through a read error. This rearrangement joins TRBV28 to TRBJ2-1; 7 bases agree with TRBD1. The germline CDR1 and CDR2 sequences are MDHEN and SYDVKM. This CDR3 region has 15 residues. The CDR3 region is CASSLPTGVGNERFF. In nucleotides, the CDR3 is TGTGCCAGCAGTTTGCCTACAGGGGTTGGCAATGAGCGGTTCTTC. Filled out from reference TRBV28 and TRBJ2-1, the complete variable domain reads DVKVTQSSRYLVKRTGEKVFLECVQDMDHENMFWYRQDPGLGLRLIYFSYDVKMKEKGDIPEGYSVSREKKERFSLILESASTNQTSMYLCASSLPTGVGNERFFGPGTRLTVL.

This clonotype was seen only a few times. This chain connects TRBV11-1 to TRBJ1-4; unclear D gene. Trimming shortened V by 1 base and J by 0 bases, and 3 bases separated the two germline ends. Germline CDR1 and CDR2: SGHAT and FQDESV (reference sequence). The CDR3 has 14 residues. As DNA, the CDR3 is TGTGCCAGCAGCTTAGAACCAACTAATGAAAAACTGTTTTTT. Its protein is CASSLEPTNEKLFF.

This clonotype was recorded at least ten times. The chain recombines TRBV12-3 or TRBV12-4 with TRBJ2-7; D possibly corresponds to TRBD1 (6 bases). This CDR3 is built from 15 residues. Trimming took 7 bases from V and 2 from J, leaving 18 bases between them. CDR3 bases: TGTGCCAGCACCGCAAGCGACAGGCACCCCTACGAGCAGTACTTC. Translated: CASTASDRHPYEQYF.

The chain has TRBV6-5 and TRBJ2-7; D may be TRBD2 (5 bases). The CDR3 contains 12 residues. V was pared by 0 bases and J by 8 bases, with 8 bases between. Germline CDR1 is MNHEY and CDR2 is SVGAGI. The CDR3 here is CASSYSEEKQYF. Here the CDR3 DNA reads TGTGCCAGCAGTTACTCGGAGGAAAAGCAGTACTTC.

This clonotype showed up many times. The genes are TRBV6-5 and TRBJ2-1, with D uncertain. Deletions cut 0 bases from V and 9 bases from J, with 15 bases between. CDR3 length: 15 amino acids. Germline CDR1 and CDR2: MNHEY and SVGAGI. As DNA, the CDR3 is TGTGCCAGCAGTTACTCTGCGGTTTGGGTCGGTGAGCAGTTCTTC. Translating it yields CASSYSAVWVGEQFF.

This clonotype has at least ten counts. The J gene is TRBJ2-1, the V gene TRBV6-1, with 12 positions matching TRBD2. The CDR3 totals 14 residues. Germline V gene lookup returns CDR1 MNHNS and CDR2 SASEGT. CDR3 nucleotides: TGTGCTTCTACCCTAGCGGGAGGGCCCGATGAGCAGTTCTTC. Translated, it gives CASTLAGGPDEQFF.